A selection of T cell receptor beta chains follows, all from one sample in a study of shared T cell receptors in the human thymus. Using immunoSEQ multiplex PCR, the repertoire was profiled, and TCRdb retains in-frame clones only, with some absent. The table shows about 660,000 clones, with roughly 90% occurring only once. A further study also used this sample, focusing on human thymus T cells.

Sequenced material: thymocytes. These receptors came from a boy under two years old with a congenital heart defect. Each CDR3 is given with its conserved first and last residue. D genes are given only for firm matches. Clone sizes are given selectively: once, few, many, or a class where the clone is expanded.

j_call v_call d_call clone_size cdr3_aa cdr3_nt
TRBJ2-5 TRBV4-3 TRBD1 NA CASSLPGGQETQYF TGCGCCAGCAGCCTCCCAGGGGGTCAAGAGACCCAGTACTTC
TRBJ2-5 TRBV13 TRBD2 NA CASSHNRTSGVGETQYF TGTGCCAGCAGCCACAACCGGACTAGCGGGGTAGGAGAGACCCAGTACTTC
TRBJ2-1 TRBV9 NA NA CASSVVREPYNEQFF TGTGCCAGCAGCGTAGTACGGGAGCCTTACAATGAGCAGTTCTTC
TRBJ2-7 TRBV11-2 TRBD1 NA CASSLENRGSVRQYF TGTGCCAGCAGCTTAGAGAACAGGGGGTCCGTAAGGCAGTACTTC
TRBJ2-3 TRBV5-1 TRBD1 NA CASSVKDRGSTDTQYF TGCGCCAGCAGCGTCAAGGACAGGGGATCCACAGATACGCAGTATTTT
TRBJ2-7 TRBV5-5 NA NA CASSLATVREYF TGTGCCAGCAGCTTGGCGACCGTCAGGGAGTACTTC
TRBJ2-7 TRBV7-2 TRBD1 NA CASSLGTGLAYEQYF TGTGCCAGCAGTCTAGGGACAGGGTTGGCCTACGAGCAGTACTTC
TRBJ1-2 TRBV14 NA NA CASSQETDYGYTF TGTGCCAGCAGCCAAGAGACAGACTATGGCTACACCTTC
TRBJ1-1 TRBV2 TRBD1 NA CASSARQGVDTEAFF TGTGCCAGCAGTGCCCGACAGGGCGTGGACACTGAAGCTTTCTTT
TRBJ1-1 TRBV25-1 TRBD1 NA CASNGGQGIMNTEAFF TGTGCCAGCAATGGGGGACAGGGGATCATGAACACTGAAGCTTTCTTT
TRBJ2-7 TRBV5-5 NA NA CASSFQFPTFGILYEQYF TGTGCCAGCAGCTTTCAATTTCCCACGTTCGGGATCCTCTACGAGCAGTACTTC
TRBJ2-7 TRBV5-1 TRBD1 NA CASSLDRGSYEQYF TGCGCCAGCAGCTTGGACAGGGGATCCTACGAGCAGTACTTC
TRBJ2-3 TRBV15 TRBD2 NA CATSIRLAGGRGTDTQYF TGTGCCACCAGCATCCGGCTAGCGGGAGGTCGGGGCACAGATACGCAGTATTTT
TRBJ1-5 TRBV28 NA NA CASKTPVQGHNQPQHF TGTGCCAGCAAGACCCCCGTACAGGGTCACAATCAGCCCCAGCATTTT
TRBJ2-4 TRBV27 NA NA CASSSHPPGKNIQYF TGTGCCAGCAGTTCCCATCCCCCAGGGAAAAACATTCAGTACTTC
TRBJ1-2 TRBV4-1 NA NA CASSQDLAGAFYGYTF TGCGCCAGCAGCCAAGATTTGGCAGGGGCTTTTTATGGCTACACCTTC
TRBJ2-5 TRBV7-2 TRBD2 NA CASSSLPGGRGLGETQYF TGTGCCAGCAGCTCCCTCCCTGGCGGGAGAGGGTTGGGAGAGACCCAGTACTTC
TRBJ1-3 TRBV4-1 NA few CASSQDEASSGNTIYF TGCGCCAGCAGCCAAGATGAGGCGAGCTCTGGAAACACCATATATTTT
TRBJ2-7 TRBV4-2 TRBD2 NA CASSQGREGPNEQYF TGTGCCAGCAGCCAAGGGCGGGAGGGCCCGAACGAGCAGTACTTC
TRBJ1-3 TRBV25-1 NA NA CASSEYESNSSSGNTIYF TGTGCCAGCAGTGAATATGAATCAAACTCGAGCTCTGGAAACACCATATATTTT
TRBJ2-1 TRBV7-2 NA NA CASSLVRERYNEQFF TGTGCCAGCAGCTTAGTGCGGGAACGGTACAATGAGCAGTTCTTC
TRBJ1-2 TRBV11-1 TRBD1 NA CASSLGQGEEGYTF TGTGCCAGCAGCTTGGGACAGGGGGAAGAAGGCTACACCTTC
TRBJ1-5 TRBV27 NA NA CASSWKDSRSQHF TGTGCCAGCAGTTGGAAGGACAGCCGGTCCCAGCATTTT
TRBJ1-5 TRBV19 TRBD1 NA CASSMHSTGYQPQHF TGTGCCAGTAGTATGCACTCGACAGGGTACCAGCCCCAGCATTTT
TRBJ1-5 TRBV6-1 NA NA CAPSGGSTSNQPQHF TGTGCCCCCTCGGGGGGGTCCACAAGCAATCAGCCCCAGCATTTT